The 25 T cell receptor beta chains presented below share a single source sample, sequenced in a study of T cell responses to AZD1222 COVID-19 vaccine. Here immunoSEQ multiplex PCR was the method, and the copy in TCRdb shows in-frame clones only, minus some. In the table there are around 270,000 clones, 90% to 95% of which are singletons. Sequencing used peripheral blood, obtained 28 days after the second AZD1222 dose. The receptors come from an adult who received the AZD1222 COVID-19 vaccine.

This clone appeared once. CDR3 coding DNA: TGCGCCAGCAGCTTGGGGACAGATAATTCACCCCTCCACTTT. Translated, it gives CASSLGTDNSPLHF. The V call is TRBV5-1, the J call TRBJ1-6, with D possibly matching TRBD1 (6 bases). Germline values: CDR1 SGHRS, CDR2 YFSETQ. The V end lost 0 bases, the J end lost 5 bases, and 6 bases lay between the germline ends. The CDR3 is 14 amino acids.

This clone was found once. The genes are TRBV3-1 (or the pseudogene TRBV3-2) and TRBJ1-2; 8 nucleotides match TRBD1. V trimming: 1 base; J trimming: 2 bases; junction bases outside the gene matches: 3. Germline V lookup: CDR1 LGHDT, CDR2 YNNKEL (reference sequence). CDR3 size: 15 residues. The CDR3 is CASSQAGGANYGYTF. The CDR3 DNA reads as TGTGCCAGCAGCCAAGCAGGGGGCGCGAACTATGGCTACACCTTC.

The chain recombines TRBV27 with TRBJ2-7; D is perhaps TRBD1 (6 bases). Trimming removed 6 bases from V and 1 base from J, with 16 bases in between. This CDR3 comprises 15 residues. Germline V lookup: CDR1 MNHEY, CDR2 SMNVEV (reference sequence). CDR3 sequence reads: CASSHTGKLSYEQYF. The DNA for the CDR3 is TGTGCCAGCAGCCATACAGGGAAGTTATCCTACGAGCAGTACTTC.

The rearrangement joins TRBV19 to TRBJ2-5, with 8 bases fitting TRBD1. V was clipped by 5 bases and J by 5 bases; unmatched bases: 10. The V gene's germline CDR1 is LNHDA and CDR2 SQIVND (reference sequence). This CDR3 has 15 residues. DNA of the CDR3: TGTGCCAGTAGTCCCCGGACAGGGTCTGGGGAGACCCAGTACTTC. It is translated as CASSPRTGSGETQYF.

V gene TRBV6-4 combines with J gene TRBJ2-1; 7 positions agree with TRBD1. V gave up 2 bases and J gave up 5 bases; unmatched junction bases: 0. The CDR3 totals 13 residues. CDR1 and CDR2 (germline): MRHNA, SNTAGT. DNA of the CDR3: TGTGCCAGCAGTGACAGGGGGCACAATGAGCAGTTCTTC. Its translation: CASSDRGHNEQFF.

The CDR3 DNA follows: TGTGCCAGCAGCTTGCGAGCGGGGGGGATAACCTACGAGCAGTACTTC. Its protein product is CASSLRAGGITYEQYF. V and J are TRBV5-4 and TRBJ2-7; 10 bases line up with TRBD2. The V and J ends lost 1 base and 2 bases, in that order; junction bases with no gene match: 6. Per germline, CDR1 SGHNT and CDR2 YYREEE (reference sequence). The CDR3 extends over 16 amino acids.

The sample holds one count of this clone. The chain links TRBV27 to TRBJ2-5; D might be TRBD1 or TRBD2, each matching 7 bases. V lost 10 bases, J lost 5 bases, and 20 bases lay in between. The V gene's germline CDR1 is MNHEY and CDR2 SMNVEV (reference sequence). The CDR3 totals 14 residues. The CDR3 DNA is TGTGCCACTGGAGGGAGGGGGCTTTGGGAGACCCAGTACTTC. Protein: CATGGRGLWETQYF.

V and J are TRBV3-1 (or the pseudogene TRBV3-2) and TRBJ1-5, with a weak D call TRBD1 (5 bases). Trimming shortened V by 4 bases and J by 4 bases, and 17 bases separated the two germline ends. This CDR3 has 16 amino acids. CDR1 is LGHDT and CDR2 is YNNKEL in the germline V gene (reference sequence). The CDR3 sequence: CASSPHGGGWNQPQHF. The CDR3 DNA sequence: TGTGCCAGCAGCCCACATGGGGGGGGATGGAATCAGCCCCAGCATTTT.

On this clone: Other DNA sequences in the same sample also yield this CDR3. Written as DNA, the CDR3 is TGTGCCAGCAGTCCTGGGGGGACTGAAGCTTTCTTT. Translating it yields CASSPGGTEAFF. The V gene is TRBV13, the J gene TRBJ1-1; possible D gene TRBD1, 5 bases. V lost 6 bases and J 5 bases, leaving 10 bases between the germline ends. Looked up from germline, CDR1 is PRHDT and CDR2 is FYEKMQ (reference sequence). The CDR3 runs to 12 residues.

The chain combines TRBV6-5 with TRBJ2-1; D possibly corresponds to TRBD1 (6 bases). The CDR3 consists of 13 residues. V shed 6 bases and J shed 4 bases, with 10 bases lying between them. CDR1 and CDR2 (germline): MNHEY, SVGAGI. DNA for the CDR3: TGTGCCAGCAGAAAGAGGGGGTACAATGAGCAGTTCTTC. This gives the protein CASRKRGYNEQFF.

J is TRBJ2-3 and V is TRBV9; D possibly corresponds to TRBD2 (5 bases). Trimming shortened V by 0 bases and J by 10 bases, and 12 bases separated the two germline ends. Germline CDR1 SGDLS, CDR2 YYNGEE. The CDR3 extends over 13 amino acids. CDR3 DNA: TGTGCCAGCAGCGTAGCTCCGGGGTTGCCGCAGTATTTT. This codes for CASSVAPGLPQYF.

This chain joins TRBV5-1 and TRBJ2-2; D not resolved. V was pared by 2 bases and J by 6 bases, with 11 bases between. There are 14 residues in the CDR3. Germline lookup yields CDR1 SGHRS and CDR2 YFSETQ. The DNA of the CDR3 is TGCGCCAGCAGCTTCGTGCCGGGCGCCGGGGAGCTGTTTTTT. Residues: CASSFVPGAGELFF.

The genes are TRBV13 and TRBJ2-3, with 11 bases matching TRBD2. Germline V lookup: CDR1 PRHDT, CDR2 FYEKMQ (reference sequence). This CDR3 is built from 15 residues. The ends lost 5 bases at V and 5 bases at J; junction bases unmatched: 6. The CDR3, as DNA: TGTGCCAGCAGCCGTAGCGGGGGGGCGGTAGATACGCAGTATTTT. Residues: CASSRSGGAVDTQYF.

This chain joins TRBV6-5 and TRBJ2-7, with TRBD2 matching over 9 bases. After removal of 0 bases from V and 0 bases from J, the junction contained 3 bases not matched to a gene. From germline, CDR1 is MNHEY and CDR2 SVGAGI. This CDR3 comprises 16 residues. The CDR3 coding sequence is TGTGCCAGCAGTTACTCAGGCGGGGGGGCCTCCTACGAGCAGTACTTC. It codes for CASSYSGGGASYEQYF.

This clone was observed a single time. The chain has TRBV5-1 and TRBJ2-7, with 7 bases identical to TRBD2. From germline, CDR1 is SGHRS and CDR2 YFSETQ. The V segment lost 0 bases and the J segment 3 bases; nucleotides outside the gene matches: 6. The CDR3 length is 15 residues. The CDR3: CASSLVIGGGYEQYF. The CDR3 bases are TGCGCCAGCAGCTTGGTAATCGGCGGGGGCTACGAGCAGTACTTC.

V and J are TRBV4-1 and TRBJ1-5; D gene unclear. V lost 2 bases, J lost 7 bases, and 12 bases lay in between. Germline V gene data show CDR1 as MGHRA and CDR2 as YSYEKL. The CDR3 is made up of 14 amino acids. The chain's CDR3 is CASSQRSVGQPQHF. The CDR3 bases are TGCGCCAGCAGCCAACGCTCAGTCGGACAGCCCCAGCATTTT.

The genes are TRBV6-5 and TRBJ2-2; tentatively, D is TRBD1 or TRBD2 (7 bases each). The CDR3 loop spans 15 amino acids. The V gene lost 0 bases and the J gene lost 8 bases, with 13 bases spanning the gap. Germline V gene sequence: CDR1 MNHEY, CDR2 SVGAGI. The CDR3 reads CASSYSRGGAGELFF. In nucleotides, the CDR3 is TGTGCCAGCAGTTACTCCAGGGGGGGAGCTGGGGAGCTGTTTTTT.

This chain uses TRBV2 with TRBJ1-1, with D possibly being TRBD1 (5 bases). The CDR3 extends over 14 amino acids. V lost 6 bases, J lost 1 base, and 12 bases lay in between. CDR1 is SNHLY, CDR2 FYNNEI, per germline. CDR3 region: CASRPRDGNTEAFF. The CDR3 coding sequence is TGTGCCAGCAGGCCCAGGGATGGGAACACTGAAGCTTTCTTT. The full variable domain, rest sourced from reference TRBV2 and TRBJ1-1, is EPEVTQTPSHQVTQMGQEVILRCVPISNHLYFYWYRQILGQKVEFLVSFYNNEISEKSEIFDDQFSVERPDGSNFTLKIRSTKLEDSAMYFCASRPRDGNTEAFFGQGTRLTVV.

The chain joins TRBV2 to TRBJ1-2, with 8 bases fitting TRBD1. There are 13 residues in the CDR3. V gave up 7 bases and J gave up 8 bases; unmatched junction bases: 9. Per the germline V gene, CDR1 is SNHLY and CDR2 is FYNNEI. CDR3 loop: CASNQQGEWGYTF. CDR3 nucleotides: TGTGCCAGCAACCAACAGGGGGAGTGGGGCTACACCTTC.

The chain couples TRBV11-2 to TRBJ1-2; D remains unclear. Trimming shortened V by 0 bases and J by 5 bases, and 13 bases separated the two germline ends. The germline V gene has CDR1 SGHAT and CDR2 FQNNGV. The CDR3 sequence is 15 residues long. DNA for the CDR3: TGTGCCAGCAGCTTAGATCTTACAGTGCCTTATGGCTACACCTTC. Residues: CASSLDLTVPYGYTF.

CDR3 in amino acids: CSASEDRDRPGNTIYF. In DNA form, the CDR3 reads TGCAGTGCTAGTGAGGACAGGGATCGTCCTGGAAACACCATATATTTT. The chain links TRBV20-1 to TRBJ1-3; 8 bases are shared with TRBD1. Trimming cost V 3 bases and J 2 bases; bases outside gene matches: 9. CDR1 is DFQATT and CDR2 is SNEGSKA in the germline V gene (reference sequence). This CDR3 has 16 amino acids.

The V and J genes are TRBV12-3 or TRBV12-4 and TRBJ1-3; D not resolved. The CDR3 contains 13 residues. Deletions cut 10 bases from V and 2 bases from J, with 12 bases between. The CDR3 DNA reads TGTGCCATCCAACGTAGGGCTGGAAACACCATATATTTT. Its protein is CAIQRRAGNTIYF.

The chain couples TRBV28 to TRBJ1-4; D remains unclear. The CDR3 covers 14 residues. Germline V gene data show CDR1 as MDHEN and CDR2 as SYDVKM. V shed 5 bases and J shed 0 bases, with 7 bases lying between them. This CDR3 reads CASSQYSTNEKLFF. The CDR3 nucleotides read TGTGCCAGCAGTCAATATTCAACTAATGAAAAACTGTTTTTT.

The chain employs TRBV4-3 and TRBJ2-1; D is uncertain. CDR1 and CDR2 from the germline V gene are LGHNA and YSLEER. The CDR3 extends over 15 amino acids. V lost 0 bases and J 11 bases, leaving 17 bases between the germline ends. The CDR3 protein is CASSQETGTSRKQFF. CDR3 nucleotides: TGCGCCAGCAGCCAAGAGACTGGCACATCCCGTAAGCAGTTCTTC.

This clone is a singleton in its sample. This chain connects TRBV6-5 to TRBJ1-1, with 8 bases fitting TRBD1. V was pared by 2 bases and J by 1 base, with 3 bases of the junction left unmatched. Germline assignment: CDR1 MNHEY and CDR2 SVGAGI. This CDR3 has 15 amino acids. The CDR3 DNA sequence: TGTGCCAGCAGTTACCCCGGACAGGGGAACACTGAAGCTTTCTTT. This translates into CASSYPGQGNTEAFF.